Listed below are T cell receptor beta chains from one sample, sequenced in a study of T cell changes during pregnancy in multiple sclerosis. Here immunoSEQ multiplex PCR was the method, and the copy in TCRdb shows in-frame clones only, minus some. The table shows 70,000 to 95,000 clones, with about 93% occurring only once. Here the sequenced sample was peripheral blood, taken in the first trimester of pregnancy. These receptors originate from a female donor with multiple sclerosis, enrolled in a pregnancy study. Each CDR3 is given with its conserved first and last residue. Fields, in order: V gene, CDR3 length, D gene, clone size, J gene, CDR3 protein, CDR3 DNA. D genes are given only for firm matches. Rows may omit the clone size; those that give it use once, few, many or a size class.

v_call: TRBV6-5
cdr3_length: 15
d_call: NA
clone_size: NA
j_call: TRBJ1-1
cdr3_aa: CASSYGLPGSTEAFF
cdr3_nt: TGTGCCAGCAGTTACGGCCTCCCCGGGAGCACTGAAGCTTTCTTT

v_call: TRBV7-8
cdr3_length: 16
d_call: NA
clone_size: NA
j_call: TRBJ1-5
cdr3_aa: CASSLFSEYSNQPQHF
cdr3_nt: TGTGCCAGCAGCTTATTTTCGGAGTATAGCAATCAGCCCCAGCATTTT

v_call: TRBV7-2
cdr3_length: 16
d_call: NA
clone_size: NA
j_call: TRBJ1-5
cdr3_aa: CASSLHAGVVSQPQHF
cdr3_nt: TGTGCCAGCAGCTTACATGCAGGGGTAGTGTCTCAGCCCCAGCATTTT

v_call: TRBV5-1
cdr3_length: 14
d_call: NA
clone_size: NA
j_call: TRBJ2-1
cdr3_aa: CASSVDTLYNEQFF
cdr3_nt: TGCGCCAGCAGCGTGGACACCCTCTACAATGAGCAGTTCTTC

v_call: TRBV18
cdr3_length: 17
d_call: TRBD1
clone_size: NA
j_call: TRBJ1-2
cdr3_aa: CASSSGFRRDRGYGYTF
cdr3_nt: TGTGCCAGCTCATCGGGGTTTCGAAGGGACAGGGGATATGGCTACACCTTC

v_call: TRBV9
cdr3_length: 14
d_call: TRBD2
clone_size: NA
j_call: TRBJ2-7
cdr3_aa: CASSVGSGGYEQYF
cdr3_nt: TGTGCCAGCAGCGTTGGTAGCGGGGGGTACGAGCAGTACTTC

v_call: TRBV4-1
cdr3_length: 17
d_call: TRBD2
clone_size: NA
j_call: TRBJ2-3
cdr3_aa: CASSLGRVAGGTDTQYF
cdr3_nt: TGCGCCAGCAGCCTAGGACGCGTAGCGGGGGGCACAGATACGCAGTATTTT

v_call: TRBV6-6
cdr3_length: 15
d_call: TRBD1
clone_size: NA
j_call: TRBJ1-5
cdr3_aa: CASRKGQGGNQPQHF
cdr3_nt: TGTGCCAGCAGAAAAGGACAGGGGGGCAATCAGCCCCAGCATTTT

v_call: TRBV7-9
cdr3_length: 17
d_call: TRBD2
clone_size: NA
j_call: TRBJ2-2
cdr3_aa: CASSLRRLAPNTGELFF
cdr3_nt: TGTGCCAGCAGCTTACGCCGACTAGCGCCGAACACCGGGGAGCTGTTTTTT

v_call: TRBV2
cdr3_length: 13
d_call: TRBD1
clone_size: once
j_call: TRBJ2-7
cdr3_aa: CASRGQGAFEQYF
cdr3_nt: TGTGCCAGTAGGGGACAGGGGGCGTTCGAGCAGTACTTC

v_call: TRBV13
cdr3_length: 13
d_call: NA
clone_size: NA
j_call: TRBJ2-1
cdr3_aa: CASSLALEFEQFF
cdr3_nt: TGTGCCAGCAGCCTGGCGCTAGAATTTGAGCAGTTCTTC

v_call: TRBV13
cdr3_length: 14
d_call: NA
clone_size: NA
j_call: TRBJ2-5
cdr3_aa: CASSPWRGQETQYF
cdr3_nt: TGTGCCAGCAGCCCCTGGCGGGGCCAAGAGACCCAGTACTTC

v_call: TRBV5-1
cdr3_length: 12
d_call: TRBD1
clone_size: NA
j_call: TRBJ1-1
cdr3_aa: CASSRGTDEAFF
cdr3_nt: TGCGCCAGCAGCCGGGGGACAGATGAAGCTTTCTTT

v_call: TRBV18
cdr3_length: 19
d_call: TRBD1
clone_size: NA
j_call: TRBJ1-4
cdr3_aa: CASSPPGGQAWATNEKLFF
cdr3_nt: TGTGCCAGCTCACCACCGGGTGGACAGGCCTGGGCAACTAATGAAAAACTGTTTTTT

v_call: TRBV27
cdr3_length: 15
d_call: NA
clone_size: NA
j_call: TRBJ1-6
cdr3_aa: CASNLGRPITSPLHF
cdr3_nt: TGTGCCAGCAATTTGGGCAGACCCATAACTTCACCCCTCCACTTT

v_call: TRBV5-4
cdr3_length: 14
d_call: NA
clone_size: NA
j_call: TRBJ2-7
cdr3_aa: CASSLGPREGEQYF
cdr3_nt: TGTGCCAGCAGCTTGGGGCCCAGGGAAGGCGAGCAGTACTTC

v_call: TRBV7-3
cdr3_length: 16
d_call: TRBD1
clone_size: NA
j_call: TRBJ2-2
cdr3_aa: CASSPTGGTNTGELFF
cdr3_nt: TGTGCCAGCAGCCCGACAGGGGGCACGAACACCGGGGAGCTGTTTTTT

v_call: TRBV6-5
cdr3_length: 14
d_call: TRBD1
clone_size: NA
j_call: TRBJ2-7
cdr3_aa: CASRQTGSSYEQYF
cdr3_nt: TGTGCCAGCAGACAGACAGGGAGCTCCTACGAGCAGTACTTC

v_call: TRBV7-2
cdr3_length: 15
d_call: NA
clone_size: NA
j_call: TRBJ1-5
cdr3_aa: CASSYTGDSNQPQHF
cdr3_nt: TGTGCCAGCAGCTACACAGGCGATAGCAATCAGCCCCAGCATTTT

v_call: TRBV29-1
cdr3_length: 12
d_call: TRBD1
clone_size: NA
j_call: TRBJ2-2
cdr3_aa: CSAWTGAGELFF
cdr3_nt: TGCAGCGCCTGGACAGGGGCCGGGGAGCTGTTTTTT

v_call: TRBV4-2
cdr3_length: 15
d_call: NA
clone_size: NA
j_call: TRBJ1-1
cdr3_aa: CASSPDLLGNTEAFF
cdr3_nt: TGTGCCAGCAGCCCCGACCTGCTAGGGAACACTGAAGCTTTCTTT

v_call: TRBV6-6
cdr3_length: 16
d_call: NA
clone_size: NA
j_call: TRBJ1-2
cdr3_aa: CASSYPDPRGAGGYTF
cdr3_nt: TGTGCCAGCAGTTACCCTGATCCCCGTGGGGCTGGCGGCTACACCTTC

v_call: TRBV19
cdr3_length: 17
d_call: TRBD1
clone_size: NA
j_call: TRBJ1-2
cdr3_aa: CASSTQGDTTPNYGYTF
cdr3_nt: TGTGCCAGTAGTACCCAGGGGGATACTACCCCTAACTATGGCTACACCTTC

v_call: TRBV27
cdr3_length: 18
d_call: TRBD1
clone_size: NA
j_call: TRBJ1-6
cdr3_aa: CASSPLTDGTGGSSPLHF
cdr3_nt: TGTGCCAGCAGTCCCCTTACCGATGGGACAGGGGGTAGTTCACCCCTCCACTTT

v_call: TRBV6-6
cdr3_length: 12
d_call: NA
clone_size: once
j_call: TRBJ1-2
cdr3_aa: CASSSGGGGYTF
cdr3_nt: TGTGCCAGCAGTTCGGGGGGTGGTGGCTACACCTTC

v_call: TRBV5-6
cdr3_length: 12
d_call: NA
clone_size: NA
j_call: TRBJ1-1
cdr3_aa: CASSRGVTEAFF
cdr3_nt: TGTGCCAGCAGCCGCGGGGTTACTGAAGCTTTCTTT

v_call: TRBV5-1
cdr3_length: 13
d_call: NA
clone_size: NA
j_call: TRBJ1-1
cdr3_aa: CASSLSGGTEAFF
cdr3_nt: TGCGCCAGCAGCTTGTCGGGGGGGACTGAAGCTTTCTTT

v_call: TRBV5-1
cdr3_length: 14
d_call: TRBD1
clone_size: NA
j_call: TRBJ2-1
cdr3_aa: CASSLLTGNNEQFF
cdr3_nt: TGCGCCAGCAGCTTGCTGACAGGGAACAATGAGCAGTTCTTC

v_call: TRBV5-1
cdr3_length: 19
d_call: NA
clone_size: NA
j_call: TRBJ2-7
cdr3_aa: CASSLAQGAGVVGLYEQYF
cdr3_nt: TGCGCCAGCAGCTTGGCCCAGGGGGCGGGAGTTGTTGGCCTCTACGAGCAGTACTTC

v_call: TRBV7-3
cdr3_length: 14
d_call: TRBD2
clone_size: NA
j_call: TRBJ2-3
cdr3_aa: CASSLGGGLDTQYF
cdr3_nt: TGTGCCAGCAGCTTAGGCGGGGGACTAGATACGCAGTATTTT